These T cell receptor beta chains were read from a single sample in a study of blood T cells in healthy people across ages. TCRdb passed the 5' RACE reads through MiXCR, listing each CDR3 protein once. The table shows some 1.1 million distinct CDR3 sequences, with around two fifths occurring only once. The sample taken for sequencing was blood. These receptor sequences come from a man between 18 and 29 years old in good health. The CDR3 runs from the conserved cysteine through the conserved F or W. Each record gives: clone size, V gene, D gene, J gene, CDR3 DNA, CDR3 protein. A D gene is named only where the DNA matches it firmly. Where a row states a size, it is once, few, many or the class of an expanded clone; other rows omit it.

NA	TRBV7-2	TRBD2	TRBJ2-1	TGTGCCAGCGTATTAGCGGGAGGGCCCAGCTCCTACAATGAGCAGTTCTTC	CASVLAGGPSSYNEQFF
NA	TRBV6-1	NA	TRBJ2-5	TGTGCCAGCAGTCGCACGTGGATAGGCCAAGAGACCCAGTACTTC	CASSRTWIGQETQYF
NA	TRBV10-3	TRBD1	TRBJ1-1	TGTACCACCAAAACAGGGGACACTGAAGCTTTCTTT	CTTKTGDTEAFF
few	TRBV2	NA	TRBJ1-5	TGTGCCAGCAGTGAATCAGGGCATAGCAATCAGCCCCAGCATTTT	CASSESGHSNQPQHF
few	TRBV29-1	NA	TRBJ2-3	TGCAGCTCCTTCGGGGTCTACACAGATACGCAGTATTTT	CSSFGVYTDTQYF
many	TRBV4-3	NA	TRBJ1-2	TGCGCCAGCAGCCAAGATATTAGGGAGAACTATGGCTACACCTTC	CASSQDIRENYGYTF
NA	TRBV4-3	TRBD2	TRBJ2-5	TGCGCCAGCAGCCAAGAGACTAGCGGGGGGCCGATCGGTAAGCAGTACTTC	CASSQETSGGPIGKQYF
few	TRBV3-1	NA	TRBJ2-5	TGTGCCAGCAGCCAAGGGACGTCTGAGACCCAGTACTTC	CASSQGTSETQYF
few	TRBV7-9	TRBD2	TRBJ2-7	TGTGCCAGCAGCTTAGGCCTAGCGGGCGAACTCTACGAGCAGTACTTC	CASSLGLAGELYEQYF
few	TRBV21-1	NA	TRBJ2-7	TGTGCCACCCTAGCAAACTATCCCCCATGTAACCAGCGCGTATACGAGCAGTACTTC	CATLANYPPCNQRVYEQYF
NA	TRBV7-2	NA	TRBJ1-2	TGTGCCAGCAGACGAGTCGATTATGGCTACACCTTC	CASRRVDYGYTF
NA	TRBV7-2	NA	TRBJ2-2	TGTGCCAGCTCCGTATCATCTCTGGGCACCGGGGAGCTGTTTTTT	CASSVSSLGTGELFF
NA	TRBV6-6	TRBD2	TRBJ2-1	TGTGCCAGCACTAGCGGGTTCTACAATGAGCAGTTCTTC	CASTSGFYNEQFF
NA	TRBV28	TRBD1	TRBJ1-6	TGTGCCAGCAGACTGGGACAGCCCAATTCACCCCTCCACTTT	CASRLGQPNSPLHF
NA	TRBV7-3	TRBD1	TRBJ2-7	TGTGCCAGCAGCTTTACAGGGGGTCCGAGCCACGAGCAGTACTTC	CASSFTGGPSHEQYF
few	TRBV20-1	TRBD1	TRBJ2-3	TGCAGTGCTACCAGGGACAGGTCGTACACAGATACGCAGTATTTT	CSATRDRSYTDTQYF
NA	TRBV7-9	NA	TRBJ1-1	TGTGCCAGCAGCTTAGAGGGATCAATCACTGAAGCTTTCTTT	CASSLEGSITEAFF